Listed here is a single T cell receptor beta chain. In the authors' workflow: Nucleated cell number was recorded as an estimate derived from reference gene primer amplification. TCRdb's copy holds only in-frame clones and misses some; the assay was immunoSEQ multiplex PCR. The V and J calls and clone size are taken from that table; D and trimming were inferred from the DNA. In the table there are about 260,000 clones, roughly 86% of which are singletons. This specimen comes from a study of blood T cell repertoires in COVID-19. In the study overall: PBMCs, B-cell-depleted T cells, or T cells provided the cDNA or gDNA that made up the material.

Germline V gene sequence: CDR1 KGHSH, CDR2 LQKENI. V trimming: 1 base; J trimming: 3 bases; junction bases outside the gene matches: 6. This CDR3 is built from 17 residues. Sequencing was performed on peripheral blood. This sequence was found in a human donor in a cohort sampled during active COVID-19. The chain joins TRBV18 to TRBJ2-1; 10 bases align to TRBD1. The CDR3 DNA sequence: TGTGCCAGCTCACCACGGACAGGGGGGGGTGGCTACAATGAGCAGTTCTTC. It translates to CASSPRTGGGGYNEQFF.